Reported below is one T cell receptor (beta chain). Data came from immunoSEQ multiplex PCR; TCRdb stores just in-frame clones and leaves some out. The table records 70,000 to 95,000 clones, 70% to 90% of them present only once. The sample comes from a study of blood T cell repertoires in COVID-19. The germline V and J ends were trimmed by 4 bases and 8 bases, with 27 bases remaining between them. The CDR3 totals 18 residues. CDR1 and CDR2 from the germline V gene are SGHRS and YFSETQ. The origin of this receptor is a human donor in a cohort sampled during active COVID-19. V and J are TRBV5-1 and TRBJ1-4; D perhaps matches TRBD1 (6 bases). Sequenced sample: peripheral blood. CDR3 loop: CASSLLPTGQGAGEKLFF. CDR3 nucleotides: TGCGCCAGCAGCCTTCTACCGACGGGACAAGGGGCAGGAGAAAAACTGTTTTTT.